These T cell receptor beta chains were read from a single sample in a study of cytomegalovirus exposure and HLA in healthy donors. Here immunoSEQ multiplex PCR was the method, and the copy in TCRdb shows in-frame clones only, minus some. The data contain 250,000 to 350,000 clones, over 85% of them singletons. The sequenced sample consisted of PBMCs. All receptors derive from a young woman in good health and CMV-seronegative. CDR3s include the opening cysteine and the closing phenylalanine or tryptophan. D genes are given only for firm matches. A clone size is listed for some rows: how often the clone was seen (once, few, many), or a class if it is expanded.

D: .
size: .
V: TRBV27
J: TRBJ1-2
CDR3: CASSSRGGVNYGYTF
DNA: TGTGCCAGCAGTTCCCGTGGAGGGGTTAACTATGGCTACACCTTC

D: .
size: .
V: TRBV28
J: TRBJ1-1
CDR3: CASSLEHVNTEAFF
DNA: TGTGCCAGCAGTTTAGAACACGTTAACACTGAAGCTTTCTTT

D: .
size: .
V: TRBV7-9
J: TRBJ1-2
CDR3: CSSSITSQFRSYGYTF
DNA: TGTTCCAGCAGCATCACGTCGCAGTTTCGGAGCTATGGCTACACCTTC

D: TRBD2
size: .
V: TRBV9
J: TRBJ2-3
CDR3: CASSVSGASGVVDTQYF
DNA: TGTGCCAGCAGCGTTTCAGGGGCTAGCGGGGTAGTAGATACGCAGTATTTT

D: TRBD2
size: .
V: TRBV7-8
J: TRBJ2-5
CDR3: CASSHLERGQETQYF
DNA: TGTGCCAGCAGCCACCTAGAGCGGGGTCAAGAGACCCAGTACTTC

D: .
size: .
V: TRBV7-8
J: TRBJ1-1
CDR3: CASSPKSNTEAFF
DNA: TGTGCCAGCAGCCCAAAATCCAACACTGAAGCTTTCTTT

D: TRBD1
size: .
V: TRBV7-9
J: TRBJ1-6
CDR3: CASSTESPGQNSPLHF
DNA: TGTGCCAGCAGCACCGAGTCTCCGGGACAGAATTCACCCCTCCACTTT

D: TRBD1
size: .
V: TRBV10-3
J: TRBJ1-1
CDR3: CAISDNRGNTEAFF
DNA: TGTGCCATCAGTGACAACAGGGGGAACACTGAAGCTTTCTTT

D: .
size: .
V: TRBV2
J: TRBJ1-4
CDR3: CASVLDRLATNEKLFF
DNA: TGTGCCAGCGTCCTTGACAGGCTTGCAACTAATGAAAAACTGTTTTTT

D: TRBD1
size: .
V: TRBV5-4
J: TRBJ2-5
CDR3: CASSGAGGLGETQYF
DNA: TGTGCCAGCAGCGGGGCAGGGGGCCTAGGAGAGACCCAGTACTTC

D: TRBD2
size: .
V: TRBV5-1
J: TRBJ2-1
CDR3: CASSLAGGGENNEQFF
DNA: TGCGCCAGCAGCCTGGCTGGCGGGGGGGAAAACAATGAGCAGTTCTTC

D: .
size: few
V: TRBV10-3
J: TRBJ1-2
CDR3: CAISEVRFNYGYTF
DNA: TGTGCCATCAGTGAGGTCAGGTTCAACTATGGCTACACCTTC

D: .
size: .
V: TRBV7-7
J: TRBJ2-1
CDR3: CASSPSRGGANNEQFF
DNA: TGTGCCAGCAGCCCCAGCCGTGGGGGGGCCAACAATGAGCAGTTCTTC

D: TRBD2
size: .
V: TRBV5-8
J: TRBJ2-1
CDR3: CASSLERGGRNEQFF
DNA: TGTGCCAGCAGCTTGGAGCGGGGGGGCCGGAATGAGCAGTTCTTC

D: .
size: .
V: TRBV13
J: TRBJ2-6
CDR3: CASSVSRLVDSGANVLTF
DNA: TGTGCCAGCAGCGTAAGTCGACTAGTGGACTCTGGGGCCAACGTCCTGACTTTC

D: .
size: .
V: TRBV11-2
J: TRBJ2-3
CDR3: CASSRGFERDTQYF
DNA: TGTGCCAGCAGCAGGGGTTTCGAACGAGATACGCAGTATTTT

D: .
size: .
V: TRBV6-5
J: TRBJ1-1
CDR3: CASSRSGVNTEAFF
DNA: TGTGCCAGCAGCCGGTCGGGAGTGAACACTGAAGCTTTCTTT

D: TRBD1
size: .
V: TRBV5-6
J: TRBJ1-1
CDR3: CASIGTGKTEAFF
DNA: TGTGCCAGCATCGGGACAGGGAAGACTGAAGCTTTCTTT

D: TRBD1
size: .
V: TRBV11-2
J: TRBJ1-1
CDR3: CASSSRGQGNTEAFF
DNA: TGTGCCAGCAGCAGTAGGGGACAGGGGAACACTGAAGCTTTCTTT

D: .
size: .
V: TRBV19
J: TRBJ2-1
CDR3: CASSASAAGANEQFF
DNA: TGTGCCAGTAGTGCTTCGGCTGCGGGGGCCAATGAGCAGTTCTTC

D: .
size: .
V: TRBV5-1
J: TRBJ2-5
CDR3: CASSFSLETQYF
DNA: TGCGCCAGCAGCTTTTCTCTGGAGACCCAGTACTTC

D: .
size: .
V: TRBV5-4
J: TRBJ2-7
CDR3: CASSEGLYNEQYF
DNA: TGTGCCAGCAGCGAGGGACTGTATAACGAGCAGTACTTC

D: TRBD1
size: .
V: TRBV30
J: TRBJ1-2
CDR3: CAWRKPGQRPNYGYTF
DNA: TGTGCCTGGAGAAAGCCGGGACAGCGCCCTAACTATGGCTACACCTTC

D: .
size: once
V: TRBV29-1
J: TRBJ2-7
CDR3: CSVGGEANPYEQYF
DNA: TGCAGCGTTGGGGGGGAAGCAAACCCCTACGAGCAGTACTTC

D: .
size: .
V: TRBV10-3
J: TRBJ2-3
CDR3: CAIRQGTDTQYF
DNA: TGTGCCATCAGGCAGGGGACAGATACGCAGTATTTT

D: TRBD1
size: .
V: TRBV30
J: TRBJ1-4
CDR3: CAWTTGGEKLFF
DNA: TGTGCTTGGACGACAGGGGGAGAAAAACTGTTTTTT

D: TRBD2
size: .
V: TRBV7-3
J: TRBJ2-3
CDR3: CASSLTSLAGGPPPTDTQYF
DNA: TGTGCCAGCAGCTTAACATCACTAGCGGGGGGTCCACCCCCCACAGATACGCAGTATTTT

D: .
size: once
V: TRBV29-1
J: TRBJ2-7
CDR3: CSVKTRAALYEQYF
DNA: TGCAGCGTCAAGACTAGAGCTGCCCTCTACGAGCAGTACTTC

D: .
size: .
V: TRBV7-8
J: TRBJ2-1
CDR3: CASVGLGGGHEQFF
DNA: TGTGCCAGCGTAGGTCTTGGTGGGGGCCATGAGCAGTTCTTC

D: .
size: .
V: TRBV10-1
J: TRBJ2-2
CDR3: CASSESGTTQGAGELFF
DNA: TGCGCCAGCAGTGAGTCCGGCACCACCCAAGGGGCCGGGGAGCTGTTTTTT

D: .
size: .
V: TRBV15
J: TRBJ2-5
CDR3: CATRERTGGGTQYF
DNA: TGTGCCACCAGAGAACGGACCGGGGGAGGGACCCAGTACTTC

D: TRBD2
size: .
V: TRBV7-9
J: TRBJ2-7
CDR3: CASSWTGALAGGYEQYF
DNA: TGTGCCAGCAGCTGGACGGGGGCACTAGCGGGGGGTTACGAGCAGTACTTC

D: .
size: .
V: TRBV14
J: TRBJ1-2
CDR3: CASSQDQGPYVDGYTF
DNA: TGTGCCAGCAGCCAAGATCAGGGGCCCTACGTGGATGGCTACACCTTC

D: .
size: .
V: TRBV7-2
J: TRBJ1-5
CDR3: CASSLRWQGGNQPQHF
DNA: TGTGCCAGCAGCTTAAGGTGGCAGGGAGGGAATCAGCCCCAGCATTTT

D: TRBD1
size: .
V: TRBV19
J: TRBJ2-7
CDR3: CASSTGQSSYEQYF
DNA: TGTGCCAGTAGTACGGGACAGAGCTCCTACGAGCAGTACTTC

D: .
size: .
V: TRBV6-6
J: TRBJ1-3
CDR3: CASSYGGTGNTIYF
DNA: TGTGCCAGCAGTTATGGGGGCACTGGAAACACCATATATTTT

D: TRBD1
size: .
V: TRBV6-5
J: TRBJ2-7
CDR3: CASSYPTRQGYEQYF
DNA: TGTGCCAGCAGTTACCCCACCAGACAGGGCTACGAGCAGTACTTC

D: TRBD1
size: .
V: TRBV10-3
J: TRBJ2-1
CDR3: CAISDRSGGAYNEQFF
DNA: TGTGCCATCAGTGATAGGTCAGGGGGCGCGTACAATGAGCAGTTCTTC

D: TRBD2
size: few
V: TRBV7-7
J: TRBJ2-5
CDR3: CASSSLADKGETQYF
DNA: TGTGCTAGCAGCTCACTAGCGGATAAGGGAGAGACCCAGTACTTC

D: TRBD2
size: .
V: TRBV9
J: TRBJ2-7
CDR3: CASSPRLAGSYEQYF
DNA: TGTGCCAGCAGCCCCCGACTAGCGGGATCCTACGAGCAGTACTTC

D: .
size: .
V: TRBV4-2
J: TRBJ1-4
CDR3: CASSQPTATNEKLFF
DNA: TGTGCCAGCAGCCAACCGACTGCAACTAATGAAAAACTGTTTTTT

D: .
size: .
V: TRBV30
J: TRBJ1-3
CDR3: CAWSVWQRASLSGNTIYF
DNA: TGTGCCTGGAGTGTATGGCAGAGGGCGAGTCTTTCTGGAAACACCATATATTTT

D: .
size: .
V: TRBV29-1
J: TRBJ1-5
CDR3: CSVGGPGGEPQHF
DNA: TGCAGCGTTGGGGGACCGGGGGGGGAGCCCCAGCATTTT

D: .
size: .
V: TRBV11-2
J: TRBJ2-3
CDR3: CASSRERDTQYF
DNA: TGTGCCAGCAGCCGAGAGAGAGATACGCAGTATTTT

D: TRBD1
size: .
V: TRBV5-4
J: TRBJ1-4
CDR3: CASSLGQGTEKLFF
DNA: TGTGCCAGCAGCTTAGGACAGGGAACTGAAAAACTGTTTTTT

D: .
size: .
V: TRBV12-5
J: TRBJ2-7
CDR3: CASGFLGGGEQYF
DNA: TGTGCTAGTGGTTTTCTTGGGGGAGGCGAGCAGTACTTC

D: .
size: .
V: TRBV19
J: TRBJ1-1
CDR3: CASSIYQGTEAFF
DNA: TGTGCCAGTAGTATTTACCAGGGGACTGAAGCTTTCTTT

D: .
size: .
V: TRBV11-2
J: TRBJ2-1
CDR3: CASSFVYRVVNEQFF
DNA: TGTGCCAGCAGCTTTGTTTACAGGGTGGTTAATGAGCAGTTCTTC

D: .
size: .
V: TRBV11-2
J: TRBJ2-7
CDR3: CASSLRPPDEQYF
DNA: TGTGCCAGCAGCCTGCGCCCCCCCGACGAGCAGTACTTC

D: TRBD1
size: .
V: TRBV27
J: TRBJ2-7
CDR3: CASRVTAGTAFYEQYF
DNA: TGTGCCAGCAGGGTGACGGCCGGGACAGCCTTTTACGAGCAGTACTTC

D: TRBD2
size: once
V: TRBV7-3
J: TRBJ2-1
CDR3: CASSLSGTSGWNEQFF
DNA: TGTGCCAGCAGCTTAAGCGGGACTAGCGGGTGGAATGAGCAGTTCTTC

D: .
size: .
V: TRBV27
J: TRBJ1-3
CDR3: CASSFEGTRNTIYF
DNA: TGTGCCAGCAGTTTTGAGGGAACTCGAAACACCATATATTTT

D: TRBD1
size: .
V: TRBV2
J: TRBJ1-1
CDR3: CASKGQGARGHTEAFF
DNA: TGTGCCAGCAAGGGACAGGGGGCGAGGGGGCACACTGAAGCTTTCTTT

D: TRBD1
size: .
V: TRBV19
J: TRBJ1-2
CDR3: CASRTEQGTVYGYTF
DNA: TGTGCCAGTAGAACGGAACAGGGGACGGTCTATGGCTACACCTTC

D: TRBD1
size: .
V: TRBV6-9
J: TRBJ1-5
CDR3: CASNTSRDRCECQPQHF
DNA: TGTGCCAGCAACACATCCCGGGACAGGTGTGAATGTCAGCCCCAGCATTTT